The clone carrying this T cell receptor beta chain was seen a handful of times. The antigen remains unidentified. The data stem from a study of human T cells and chemical hapten exposure. General observations from the study: No shift was seen in TCRs above 1 in 1000 frequency with DPC sensitization.

Per the study methods: TCRs per sample had a median of roughly 93,000 and ranged from about 23,224 to 700,000. TCRdb independently ran MiXCR on the RACE reads; one entry per CDR3 protein. TCRdb, rather than the study authors, made the V and J calls. This sample carries some 50,000 distinct CDR3 sequences, around 4.5% of them seen once, and the ten largest clones take under 2%. Indicated time point: healthy volunteer bleed at 2 weeks. Total RNA was isolated from whole blood that had not been fractionated. CDR3 length: 14 residues. V was clipped by 3 bases and J by 3 bases; unmatched bases: 5. Germline V lookup: CDR1 DFQATT, CDR2 SNEGSKA (reference sequence).

Sequences were obtained from whole blood. J is TRBJ2-3 and V is TRBV20-1; TRBD2 matches at 8 bases. This receptor was obtained from a female donor in good health. Some clones in this sample may be carry-over from other donors' samples. DNA of the CDR3: TGCAGTGCTAGCGGGGGGGCCGGGACAGATACGCAGTATTTT. This codes for CSASGGAGTDTQYF.